Only a few counts were recorded for the clone carrying this T cell receptor beta chain. The antigen remains undetermined. The data were taken from a study of beta chain features in type 1 diabetes. Study-level results: At VDJ recombination sites, type 1 diabetes patients had fewer insertions and more deleted nucleotides. Relative to healthy donors, patients appeared to have naive, central memory and Treg TCRB repertoires that were more similar. TCRB CDR3 length was moderately but significantly reduced in all four CD4+ subsets of Type 1 diabetes patients.

Reverse transcription of all isolated RNA meant that expressed TCRB transcripts were sequenced. Profiling relied on immunoSEQ multiplex PCR, and the TCRdb table lists in-frame clones only, not all of them. The profile shows some 700,000 clones, 10% to 15% of them singletons. Sorted CD4+ subsets: naive, central memory, regulatory, stem cell-like memory (CD45RO/CCR7/CD25/CD127/CD95/CD27 panel). Each of the sorted populations had a purity greater than 98%. The receptor's source is a man younger than 35 with type 1 diabetes. The specimen sequenced was naive CD4+ T cells from blood.

CDR3 nucleotide sequence: TGTGCCAGCAGCGTAGGCCTGACAGGGCCCTACAATGAGCAGTTCTTC. Amino acid sequence: CASSVGLTGPYNEQFF. The chain links TRBV9 to TRBJ2-1, with 7 bases matching TRBD1. This CDR3 contains 16 residues. V dropped 0 bases and J dropped 2; count of bases not matched to a gene: 5. CDR1 and CDR2 (germline): SGDLS, YYNGEE.